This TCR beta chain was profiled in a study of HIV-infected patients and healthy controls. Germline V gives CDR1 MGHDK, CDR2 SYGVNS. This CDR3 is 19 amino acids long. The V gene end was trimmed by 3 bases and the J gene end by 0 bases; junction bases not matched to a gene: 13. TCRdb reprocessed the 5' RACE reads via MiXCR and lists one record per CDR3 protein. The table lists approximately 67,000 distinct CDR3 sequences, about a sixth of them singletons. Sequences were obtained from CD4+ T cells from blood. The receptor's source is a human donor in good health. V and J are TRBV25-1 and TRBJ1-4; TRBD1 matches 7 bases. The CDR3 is CASSDTGTVSGATNEKLFF. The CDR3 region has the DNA TGTGCCAGCAGTGATACCGGGACAGTGAGTGGGGCAACTAATGAAAAACTGTTTTTT.